A single sample gave rise to the 23 T cell receptor beta chains below, sequenced in a study of T cell changes during pregnancy in multiple sclerosis. Profiled with immunoSEQ multiplex PCR; TCRdb holds only in-frame clones, not every one. Among more than 30,000 clones listed, roughly 90% were seen once. Sequencing used CD4+ T cells from peripheral blood mononuclear cells, obtained before pregnancy. The source is a female donor with multiple sclerosis, enrolled in a pregnancy study.

This chain links TRBV5-5 with TRBJ2-7, with D uncertain. The CDR3 has 13 amino acids. V was clipped by 0 bases and J by 3 bases, with 7 bases between them. From germline, CDR1 is SGHKS and CDR2 YYEKEE (reference sequence). The CDR3 coding sequence is TGTGCCAGCAGCTTGGAACGGTTCTACGAGCAGTACTTC. It encodes CASSLERFYEQYF.

The chain links TRBV28 to TRBJ1-1, with D possibly being TRBD1 (5 bases). This CDR3 is built from 15 residues. Germline values: CDR1 MDHEN, CDR2 SYDVKM. Trimming took off 5 bases at V and 4 bases at J, with 17 bases between the two ends. Written as DNA, the CDR3 is TGTGCCAGCAGTCCATGGCAGGGCAGGCTCACTGAAGCTTTCTTT. As protein: CASSPWQGRLTEAFF.

The chain employs TRBV6-1 and TRBJ2-7; 12 bases fit TRBD1. CDR1 and CDR2 from the germline V gene are MNHNS and SASEGT. The CDR3 is 14 amino acids. With 3 bases clipped from V and 4 bases from J, the junction kept 1 base outside the gene matches. CDR3 sequence (DNA): TGTGCCAGCAGTGAGGGACAGGGGGCGTACGAGCAGTACTTC. Protein: CASSEGQGAYEQYF.

This clone was observed a handful of times. This sequence joins TRBV5-1 and TRBJ1-1; 9 bases are shared with TRBD1. After removal of 3 bases from V and 5 bases from J, the junction contained 5 bases not matched to a gene. The V gene's germline CDR1 is SGHRS and CDR2 YFSETQ. CDR3 length: 14 residues. DNA for the CDR3: TGCGCCAGCAGCTGGCGGGACAGGGATACTGAAGCTTTCTTT. This sequence encodes CASSWRDRDTEAFF. Filled out from reference TRBV5-1 and TRBJ1-1, the complete variable domain reads KAGVTQTPRYLIKTRGQQVTLSCSPISGHRSVSWYQQTPGQGLQFLFEYFSETQRNKGNFPGRFSGRQFSNSRSEMNVSTLELGDSALYLCASSWRDRDTEAFFGQGTRLTVV.

The V gene is TRBV9, the J gene TRBJ1-1; D is uncertain. The CDR3 runs to 14 residues. V was pared by 4 bases and J by 3 bases, with 13 bases between. Germline CDR1 and CDR2: SGDLS and YYNGEE. The CDR3 DNA reads TGTGCCAGCAGCCCCCGACTATTGGACACTGAAGCTTTCTTT. This sequence encodes CASSPRLLDTEAFF.

The CDR3 DNA is TGTGCCAGCAGCCGGTCGTCCTCAAACATTCAGTACTTC. Amino acids: CASSRSSSNIQYF. The chain combines TRBV9 with TRBJ2-4; no reliable D call. The V end was cut by 4 bases, the J end by 6 bases, with 11 bases between. CDR3 length equals 13 residues. Germline V gene data show CDR1 as SGDLS and CDR2 as YYNGEE.

The chain joins TRBV5-1 to TRBJ2-5; 10 bases line up with TRBD2. The CDR3 loop spans 16 amino acids. V gave up 4 bases and J gave up 0 bases; unmatched junction bases: 6. Germline CDR1 and CDR2: SGHRS and YFSETQ. CDR3 residues: CASSPRLAGHQETQYF. In nucleotides, the CDR3 is TGCGCCAGCAGCCCACGACTAGCGGGTCACCAAGAGACCCAGTACTTC.

V is TRBV10-3 and J is TRBJ1-6; the D gene is possibly TRBD1 (6 bases). The V gene lost 4 bases and the J gene lost 9 bases, with 13 bases spanning the gap. Germline CDR1 is ENHRY and CDR2 is SYGVKD. The CDR3 spans 14 residues. The CDR3 is CAISVVQGSSPLHF. CDR3 DNA: TGTGCCATCAGTGTGGTTCAGGGGTCTTCACCCCTCCACTTT.

The CDR3 reads CASSGPGTDQGTDTQYF. CDR3 DNA sequence: TGTGCCAGCAGCGGCCCAGGGACAGATCAGGGCACAGATACGCAGTATTTT. The chain recombines TRBV13 with TRBJ2-3; TRBD1 matches 7 bases. Germline V lookup: CDR1 PRHDT, CDR2 FYEKMQ (reference sequence). The CDR3 spans 17 residues. Trimming cost V 5 bases and J 1 base; bases outside gene matches: 12.

The chain employs TRBV7-2 and TRBJ2-1; 8 positions agree with TRBD2. V gave up 1 base and J gave up 0 bases; unmatched junction bases: 2. The germline V gene encodes CDR1 SGHTA and CDR2 FQGNSA. The CDR3 loop spans 16 amino acids. CDR3 amino acids: CASSLVSGSSYNEQFF. CDR3 DNA: TGTGCCAGCAGCTTAGTAAGCGGGAGCTCCTACAATGAGCAGTTCTTC. Together with reference TRBV7-2 and TRBJ2-1, the CDR3 gives the full variable domain: GAGVSQSPSNKVTEKGKDVELRCDPISGHTALYWYRQSLGQGLEFLIYFQGNSAPDKSGLPSDRFSAERTGGSVSTLTIQRTQQEDSAVYLCASSLVSGSSYNEQFFGPGTRLTVL.

The chain recombines TRBV6-1 with TRBJ1-2; 7 nucleotides align to TRBD1. V lost 10 bases, J lost 0 bases, and 5 bases stayed unmatched. This CDR3 spans 13 amino acids. Germline V gene lookup returns CDR1 MNHNS and CDR2 SASEGT. CDR3 nucleotide sequence: TGTGCCACCGAGGGGGCCGCTAACTATGGCTACACCTTC. As protein: CATEGAANYGYTF.

V usage is TRBV4-3 and J usage is TRBJ1-2; TRBD1 agrees at 9 bases. This CDR3 contains 12 residues. Germline values: CDR1 LGHNA, CDR2 YSLEER. V was pared by 4 bases and J by 8 bases, with 2 bases of the junction left unmatched. The CDR3 DNA sequence: TGCGCCAGCAGCCCGGACAGGGGAGGCTACACCTTC. Translating it yields CASSPDRGGYTF.

The rearrangement joins TRBV7-9 to TRBJ2-3; no firm D call. The ends were cut back, 5 bases at V and 6 bases at J, with 15 bases in the middle. The CDR3 is made up of 14 amino acids. The V gene's germline CDR1 is SEHNR and CDR2 FQNEAQ (reference sequence). CDR3 in DNA: TGTGCCAGCAGCCCCCGACTGCTTTTGGATACGCAGTATTTT. Residues: CASSPRLLLDTQYF.

This clone has just a few counts. The V and J genes are TRBV30 and TRBJ1-1, with 7 bases fitting TRBD1. The V gene's germline CDR1 is GTSNPN and CDR2 SVGIG (reference sequence). The CDR3 consists of 13 residues. J was trimmed by 4 bases and V by 5 bases; bases with no gene match: 7. The CDR3, as DNA: TGTGCCTGGGCGAGACAGGGTGTCACTGAAGCTTTCTTT. Translation gives CAWARQGVTEAFF.

J is TRBJ1-1 and V is TRBV29-1, with 10 bases identical to TRBD1. CDR3 length: 13 residues. The germline gives CDR1 SQVTM, CDR2 ANQGSEA. The V and J ends lost 5 bases and 3 bases, in that order; junction bases with no gene match: 3. Here the CDR3 reads CSVRTGGDTEAFF. CDR3 sequence (DNA): TGCAGCGTTAGGACAGGGGGAGACACTGAAGCTTTCTTT.

The chain joins TRBV9 to TRBJ1-4, with TRBD1 identical over 7 bases. V trimming: 4 bases; J trimming: 7 bases; junction bases outside the gene matches: 10. Germline CDR1 SGDLS, CDR2 YYNGEE. This CDR3 has 15 amino acids. Written as DNA, the CDR3 is TGTGCCAGCAGCCCCGGGACAGTCATGAGTGAAAAACTGTTTTTT. This translates into CASSPGTVMSEKLFF.

This clone occurred once. The V and J genes are TRBV9 and TRBJ1-1; D unresolved. V lost 0 bases, J lost 1 base, and 10 bases lay in between. Germline lookup yields CDR1 SGDLS and CDR2 YYNGEE. This CDR3 region has 15 residues. CDR3 protein: CASSVGRDKNTEAFF. The CDR3 DNA reads TGTGCCAGCAGCGTAGGAAGAGACAAGAACACTGAAGCTTTCTTT.

The chain couples TRBV7-2 to TRBJ2-1; 9 positions match TRBD1. The CDR3 runs to 14 residues. Germline values: CDR1 SGHTA, CDR2 FQGNSA. The V and J ends lost 3 bases and 9 bases, in that order; junction bases with no gene match: 6. In DNA form, the CDR3 reads TGTGCCAGCAGCTTTGGACAGGGGACCGGTGAGCAGTTCTTC. It encodes CASSFGQGTGEQFF. Full variable domain (outside the CDR3, taken from reference TRBV7-2 and TRBJ2-1): GAGVSQSPSNKVTEKGKDVELRCDPISGHTALYWYRQSLGQGLEFLIYFQGNSAPDKSGLPSDRFSAERTGGSVSTLTIQRTQQEDSAVYLCASSFGQGTGEQFFGPGTRLTVL.

The chain recombines TRBV5-1 with TRBJ2-3, with D uncertain. The V end was cut by 0 bases, the J end by 3 bases, with 5 bases between. The length of the CDR3 is 13 residues. Germline lookup yields CDR1 SGHRS and CDR2 YFSETQ. The chain's CDR3 is CASSLAGTDTQYF. The CDR3 DNA follows: TGCGCCAGCAGCTTGGCCGGGACAGATACGCAGTATTTT.

The chain links TRBV14 to TRBJ1-2, with D hard to call. Trimming shortened V by 0 bases and J by 4 bases, and 6 bases separated the two germline ends. The CDR3 covers 13 residues. Germline values: CDR1 SGHDN, CDR2 FVKESK. In DNA, the CDR3 is TGTGCCAGCAGCCAAGAGGCCGTCTATGGCTACACCTTC. This sequence encodes CASSQEAVYGYTF.

CDR3 bases: TGTGCCAGCAGTGAGGTCATGGCCGGAGGGCCATACGAGCAGTACTTC. Translated, it gives CASSEVMAGGPYEQYF. The rearrangement links TRBV2 to TRBJ2-7, with D possibly matching TRBD2 (6 bases). The CDR3 covers 16 residues. Trimming shortened V by 3 bases and J by 4 bases, and 19 bases separated the two germline ends. CDR1 SNHLY and CDR2 FYNNEI come from the germline V gene.

The rearrangement uses TRBV7-9 and TRBJ1-2, with 7 bases fitting TRBD1. Trimming at V came to 5 bases and at J to 6 bases, leaving 12 bases not matched to a gene. This CDR3 region has 15 residues. Looked up from germline, CDR1 is SEHNR and CDR2 is FQNEAQ (reference sequence). This CDR3 reads CASSPTIQGSNGYTF. The CDR3 DNA follows: TGTGCCAGCAGCCCCACTATACAGGGGTCAAATGGCTACACCTTC.

V and J are TRBV9 and TRBJ1-1; 7 bases match TRBD1. CDR3 length: 16 residues. The trim removed 0 bases at V and 2 bases at J, leaving 7 bases unmatched. In germline, CDR1 is SGDLS, CDR2 YYNGEE. The CDR3 is CASSVDPTGANTEAFF. CDR3 nucleotides: TGTGCCAGCAGCGTAGACCCCACAGGGGCAAACACTGAAGCTTTCTTT. The whole variable domain, remainder taken from reference TRBV9 and TRBJ1-1, is DSGVTQTPKHLITATGQRVTLRCSPRSGDLSVYWYQQSLDQGLQFLIQYYNGEERAKGNILERFSAQQFPDLHSELNLSSLELGDSALYFCASSVDPTGANTEAFFGQGTRLTVV.